This TCR beta chain was identified during a study of blood T cells in healthy people across ages. Study conclusions and caveats: Age advanced and TCR beta diversity per million T cells fell, roughly linearly. Since the PBMCs were unsorted, naive and antigen-experienced cells could not be conclusively compared.

A J-beta primer mix and a sample-barcoded 5' primer were used in a second PCR of roughly 7 to 12 cycles. The authors tagged each cDNA molecule using a template-switch adaptor with 12 random nucleotides. TCRdb processed the 5' RACE reads anew with MiXCR; each CDR3 protein has one entry. The table lists approximately 1,700,000 distinct CDR3 sequences, 35% to 50% of them singletons. Only a few counts were recorded for this clonotype. What it recognizes is unknown. Researchers report isolating at least 7 million PBMCs per sample. The CDR3 runs 15 residues. Germline CDR1 reads SGHRS; CDR2 reads YFSETQ. The V segment lost 0 bases and the J segment 8 bases; nucleotides outside the gene matches: 9.

The source material was blood. The J gene is TRBJ2-3, the V gene TRBV5-1; 7 bases are a match to TRBD2. The receptor was isolated from a human donor in good health. For the CDR3, the DNA is TGCGCCAGCAGCTTGGAGAGATTTGCTAGCGGTACGCAGTATTTT. The encoded protein is CASSLERFASGTQYF.